This T cell receptor beta chain was recovered during a study of vaccination and CD4 T cells after COVID-19. The CDR3 has 15 residues. Germline V gene data show CDR1 as LGHNA and CDR2 as YSLEER. The ends were cut back, 1 base at V and 1 base at J, with 8 bases in the middle. The study sequenced cultured CD4+ T cell DNA using the Oncomine TCR Beta short-read assay. TCRdb analysed the PCR reads with MiXCR anew, one entry per CDR3 protein. The sample yields about 12,000 distinct CDR3 sequences, 64% seen once. Treatment meaning: roughly 11-day PBMC culture with coronavirus spike peptide pools or control peptides (ViraFEST assay). A note on this clonotype: No antigen is known for it.

This rearrangement joins TRBV4-3 to TRBJ1-5; no clear D. This sequence was found in a human donor who had recovered from COVID-19. Sequencing used CD4+ T cells from blood, cultured in vitro. This CDR3 is CASSQGWRSNQPQHF. CDR3 sequence (DNA): TGCGCCAGCAGCCAAGGGTGGAGAAGCAATCAGCCCCAGCATTTT.